This section outlines one T cell receptor (beta chain) sequence together with its context. The data were obtained in a study of PD-L1 blockade in urothelial cancer. The germline gives CDR1 LNHDA, CDR2 SQIVND (reference sequence). Deletions cut 3 bases from V and 4 bases from J, with 9 bases between. The CDR3 contains 13 residues. The protocol was immunoSEQ multiplex PCR, while the TCRdb copy is restricted to in-frame clones and leaves out a portion. The repertoire holds around 33,000 clones, about 89% seen once, with around 8.5% in the top ten. The time point denotes: peripheral blood 6 weeks after treatment start.

The sequencing used PBMCs, collected around atezolizumab (anti-PD-L1) treatment. The clonotype was recovered from a man older than 75 with urothelial cancer. The J gene is TRBJ2-5, the V gene TRBV19; D remains ambiguous. CDR3 amino acids: CASSISSRETQYF. The DNA of the CDR3 is TGTGCCAGTAGTATCAGTTCCCGAGAGACCCAGTACTTC.